The subject of this entry is one TCR beta chain. This entry is derived from a study of blood T cell repertoires in COVID-19. Study summary: Specimens from acute and convalescent COVID-19 originated in the United States, Italy and Spain. PBMCs, B-cell-depleted T cells, or T cells were the source of the cDNA or gDNA that made up the material.

The V gene's germline CDR1 is SEHNR and CDR2 FQNEAQ (reference sequence). This CDR3 contains 13 residues. V trimming: 7 bases; J trimming: 4 bases; junction bases outside the gene matches: 6. Authors' processing steps: Amplification from reference gene primers served as the basis for estimated nucleated cell counts. The data were produced by immunoSEQ multiplex PCR, yet TCRdb's version contains in-frame clones alone and is incomplete. V and J calls and clone size come straight from that table; D and trimming were deduced from the DNA. The sample yields under 150,000 clones, around 86% seen once. This receptor was obtained from a woman aged 55-70 years with active or convalescent COVID-19. This rearrangement joins TRBV7-9 to TRBJ1-2; TRBD1 agrees at 7 bases. What was sequenced was peripheral blood. CDR3 coding DNA: TGTGCCAGCAACAGGGGCGCAGCCTATGGCTACACCTTC. This encodes CASNRGAAYGYTF. The complete variable domain, with remaining parts taken from reference TRBV7-9 and TRBJ1-2, reads DTGVSQNPRHKITKRGQNVTFRCDPISEHNRLYWYRQTLGQGPEFLTYFQNEAQLEKSRLLSDRFSAERPKGSFSTLEIQRTEQGDSAMYLCASNRGAAYGYTFGSGTRLTVV.